This T cell receptor beta chain was obtained from a study of blood T cell repertoires in COVID-19. Method: immunoSEQ multiplex PCR; TCRdb's copy keeps in-frame clones and lacks some. The table shows about 370,000 clones, with 70% to 90% occurring only once. During active infection, Seattle patients enrolled and were then monitored through disease. Germline V gene data show CDR1 as SGHAT and CDR2 as FQNNGV. The CDR3 has 15 amino acids. The J segment lost 3 bases and the V segment lost 5 bases, leaving 6 bases of the junction unmatched. V gene TRBV11-2 combines with J gene TRBJ2-2, with 7 positions matching TRBD1. This sequence originates from a woman aged 30 to 39 with COVID-19, enrolled during active disease. What was sequenced was peripheral blood. For the CDR3, the DNA is TGTGCCAGCAGCAAGCCGGGACAGTACACCGGGGAGCTGTTTTTT. It specifies CASSKPGQYTGELFF. Variable domain in full (rest from reference TRBV11-2 and TRBJ2-2): EAGVAQSPRYKIIEKRQSVAFWCNPISGHATLYWYQQILGQGPKLLIQFQNNGVVDDSQLPKDRFSAERLKGVDSTLKIQPAKLEDSAVYLCASSKPGQYTGELFFGEGSRLTVL.